The T cell receptor (beta chain) described here comes from a study of cytomegalovirus exposure and HLA in healthy donors. The V gene lost 3 bases and the J gene lost 3 bases, with 13 bases spanning the gap. Germline CDR1 is SGDLS and CDR2 is YYNGEE. This CDR3 has 15 residues. In the PCR, 60 Vbeta and 13 Jbeta primers were used. The data were produced by immunoSEQ multiplex PCR, yet TCRdb's version contains in-frame clones alone and is incomplete. Altogether some 140,000 clones are present, about four fifths being singletons, with the ten largest covering roughly 1.2%. The V and J genes are TRBV9 and TRBJ2-1; a weak D match, TRBD2 (6 bases). The sequenced material came from PBMCs. This receptor was obtained from a male donor in good health and CMV-seropositive. The CDR3 sequence: CASSAAGSFYNEQFF. DNA of the CDR3: TGTGCCAGCAGCGCCGCCGGGAGTTTCTACAATGAGCAGTTCTTC.